This passage covers 16 T cell receptor beta chains from one sample sequenced in a study. TCRdb analysed the 5' RACE reads with MiXCR anew, one entry per CDR3 protein. The table has 30,000 to 40,000 distinct CDR3 sequences, approximately 24% seen once. The material sequenced was naive CD4+ T cells sorted from a lymph node. Subset of the sample: naive CD4+ T cells, CD4+CD45RA+CD25-. The source of these receptors is a female donor with breast cancer.

This clonotype appeared a single time. V usage is TRBV18 and J usage is TRBJ2-4; TRBD1 agrees at 8 bases. From germline, CDR1 is KGHSH and CDR2 LQKENI. There are 17 residues in the CDR3. The V gene end was trimmed by 0 bases and the J gene end by 5 bases; junction bases not matched to a gene: 9. The CDR3 is CASSPPQGAAVQNIQYF. The CDR3 DNA is TGTGCCAGCTCACCACCCCAGGGGGCTGCGGTCCAAAACATTCAGTACTTC.

This clonotype was observed at least ten times. CDR3: CASSLPGQGRAEAFF. The CDR3 coding sequence is TGTGCCAGCAGCCTACCTGGACAGGGGAGGGCTGAAGCTTTCTTT. The V gene is TRBV5-6, the J gene TRBJ1-1, with 9 bases fitting TRBD1. The CDR3 consists of 15 residues. CDR1 and CDR2 (germline): SGHDT, YYEEEE. V lost 4 bases, J lost 6 bases, and 10 bases stayed unmatched.

This clonotype was picked up many times. The chain joins TRBV20-1 to TRBJ2-7; D tentatively fits TRBD1 or TRBD2 (7 bases each). The germline CDR1 and CDR2 sequences are DFQATT and SNEGSKA (reference sequence). The CDR3 is 12 amino acids. V dropped 3 bases and J dropped 5 bases, with 11 bases sitting between them. The CDR3 loop is CSARTGRDEQYF. In DNA form, the CDR3 reads TGCAGTGCTAGGACAGGGAGGGACGAGCAGTACTTC.

The chain couples TRBV4-3 to TRBJ2-3, with TRBD2 as a possible D gene (6 bases). The CDR3 has 17 amino acids. V lost 0 bases to trimming and J lost 3 bases, with 16 bases between them. Germline values: CDR1 LGHNA, CDR2 YSLEER. The CDR3 DNA reads as TGCGCCAGCAGCCAAGATTGGAGGGAAACGTTTACAGATACGCAGTATTTT. As protein: CASSQDWRETFTDTQYF.

The gene calls are TRBV20-1 and TRBJ1-6; D not resolved. CDR1 and CDR2 (germline): DFQATT, SNEGSKA (reference sequence). The length of the CDR3 is 13 residues. Trimming removed 3 bases at V and 5 bases at J, with 8 bases between. This CDR3 reads CSASSDNNSPLHF. The DNA for the CDR3 is TGCAGTGCTAGTTCGGATAATAATTCACCCCTCCACTTT.

The rearrangement joins TRBV7-3 to TRBJ2-7; 7 bases agree with TRBD2. V lost 5 bases and J lost 4; bases outside the gene matches: 11. Germline V gene data show CDR1 as SGHTA and CDR2 as FQGTGA. This CDR3 contains 15 residues. DNA of the CDR3: TGTGCCAGCAGCCCCTCGTGGCGGGGGTGGTACGAGCAGTACTTC. Amino acids: CASSPSWRGWYEQYF.

This chain uses TRBV5-4 with TRBJ1-1, with D unclear. In germline, CDR1 is SGHNT, CDR2 YYREEE (reference sequence). The CDR3 runs to 14 residues. V was clipped by 2 bases and J by 3 bases, with 11 bases between them. The DNA of the CDR3 is TGTGCCAGCAGCTTCGGAGGGAGGGACACTGAAGCTTTCTTT. Translated: CASSFGGRDTEAFF.

This clonotype was recorded a few times. The chain couples TRBV2 to TRBJ2-2, with 11 positions matching TRBD2. Germline V gene data show CDR1 as SNHLY and CDR2 as FYNNEI. V shed 8 bases and J 2 bases; nucleotides not matched to a gene: 1. The CDR3 length is 14 residues. In DNA form, the CDR3 reads TGTGCCAGCCTAGCGGGGGGTAACACCGGGGAGCTGTTTTTT. Its translation is CASLAGGNTGELFF. The variable domain in full, completed from reference TRBV2 and TRBJ2-2, reads EPEVTQTPSHQVTQMGQEVILRCVPISNHLYFYWYRQILGQKVEFLVSFYNNEISEKSEIFDDQFSVERPDGSNFTLKIRSTKLEDSAMYFCASLAGGNTGELFFGEGSRLTVL.

This clonotype was detected only once. The chain employs TRBV12-3 or TRBV12-4 and TRBJ2-7; D possibly corresponds to TRBD1 (5 bases). This CDR3 spans 13 amino acids. The V gene lost 6 bases and the J gene lost 1 base, with 10 bases spanning the gap. The DNA for the CDR3 is TGTGCCAGCAGCCCAGACAGATCCTACGAGCAGTACTTC. It specifies CASSPDRSYEQYF.

This clonotype was counted once. The junction differs from germline at one of its ends, possibly a read error. The chain joins TRBV28 to TRBJ2-7, with 12 bases fitting TRBD1. Germline V gene lookup returns CDR1 MDHEN and CDR2 SYDVKM. The CDR3 contains 15 residues. The CDR3 reads CARRPGTGGTYEQYF. DNA of the CDR3: TGTGCCCGCAGGCCCGGGACAGGGGGCACCTACGAGCAGTACTTC.

This clonotype was found a few times. This chain links TRBV5-1 with TRBJ2-3, with 9 bases lining up with TRBD2. This CDR3 region has 15 residues. Germline V gene sequence: CDR1 SGHRS, CDR2 YFSETQ. Losses at the gene ends were 0 bases for V and 1 base for J; bases not matched to a gene: 0. Here the CDR3 DNA reads TGCGCCAGCAGCTTGGCTAGCGGGGGCACAGATACGCAGTATTTT. This encodes CASSLASGGTDTQYF.

On this clonotype: An end of the junction does not agree with germline; a read error may underlie this. V is TRBV7-7 and J is TRBJ2-2; 8 nucleotides agree with TRBD2. The CDR3 totals 15 residues. The germline CDR1 and CDR2 sequences are SSHAT and FNYEAQ (reference sequence). CDR3 region: CASSLLAGSAGELFF. CDR3 nucleotide sequence: TGTGCTAGCAGCTTGTTAGCGGGATCGGCCGGGGAGCTGTTTTTT.

This chain connects TRBV27 to TRBJ1-5; D possibly corresponds to TRBD1 (5 bases). V was pared by 5 bases and J by 6 bases, with 11 bases between. CDR1 is MNHEY, CDR2 SMNVEV, per germline (reference sequence). This CDR3 has 13 amino acids. The CDR3 loop is CASSPREGQPQHF. As DNA, the CDR3 is TGTGCCAGCAGTCCCAGGGAAGGTCAGCCCCAGCATTTT.

J is TRBJ1-1 and V is TRBV9; TRBD1 matches 11 bases. V was pared by 3 bases and J by 5 bases, with 6 bases of the junction left unmatched. Germline values: CDR1 SGDLS, CDR2 YYNGEE. This CDR3 has 15 amino acids. Written as DNA, the CDR3 is TGTGCCAGCAGCGGGACAGGGGGCTCGCAAACTGAAGCTTTCTTT. The encoded protein is CASSGTGGSQTEAFF. Complete variable domain (other parts from reference TRBV9 and TRBJ1-1): DSGVTQTPKHLITATGQRVTLRCSPRSGDLSVYWYQQSLDQGLQFLIQYYNGEERAKGNILERFSAQQFPDLHSELNLSSLELGDSALYFCASSGTGGSQTEAFFGQGTRLTVV.

At least ten counts were recorded for this clonotype. This chain connects TRBV12-3 or TRBV12-4 to TRBJ1-1; no firm D call. V gave up 1 base and J gave up 1 base, with 7 bases separating them. The CDR3 contains 14 residues. The CDR3 is CASSLGIRNTEAFF. The CDR3 region has the DNA TGTGCCAGCAGTTTAGGAATTAGGAACACTGAAGCTTTCTTT.

The table lists this clonotype with a few counts. This chain connects TRBV28 to TRBJ1-2, with D possibly TRBD1 on 5 matching bases. V was trimmed by 6 bases and J by 5 bases, leaving 10 bases between them. The CDR3 sequence is 12 residues long. In germline, CDR1 is MDHEN, CDR2 SYDVKM. The chain's CDR3 is CASRGPRYGYTF. Here the CDR3 DNA reads TGTGCCAGCAGGGGACCTAGGTATGGCTACACCTTC.